This entry is about one TCR beta chain. This clone's antigen is unknown. Base qualities are missing; no much larger clone stands one base away. This entry belongs to a study of blood T cell repertoires in COVID-19 (dated by TCRdb to about 2020). Some background on the complete study: Samples covering the acute and convalescent phases of COVID-19 were provided by collaborators in the United States, Italy and Spain. The prospective study material was composed of cDNA or gDNA derived from T cells, B-cell-depleted T cells, or PBMCs. The dataset comprised deeply sampled blood TCRbeta repertoires from subjects exposed to, actively infected with, or recovered from COVID-19. The repertoires were made available in a free public database intended to serve as a resource for research on the immune response to SARS-CoV-2. Samples came from the ongoing ImmuneRACE study (first 160 participants) plus 1,254 subjects from 6 global collaborators. The sample metadata nearly always contained a de-identified subject ID, COVID-19 status, age in years and sex. HLA class I and class II types, where available, came from metadata supplied by the sample provider rather than from assay-based typing.

The trim is 5 bases for V and 4 bases for J, with a gap of 14 bases between the germline ends. CDR1 SQVTM and CDR2 ANQGSEA were looked up in the germline V gene. Taken from cysteine to phenylalanine, the CDR3 has 13 residues. The read is trimmed to its CDR3 DNA, 39 bases read in frame from base 1. The investigation overall reported the following: The amount of clinical and demographic metadata varied by source and participant and was provided uncurated.

The immunoSEQ Assay, a bias-controlled multiplex PCR, was used to amplify TCRbeta CDR3 regions from genomic DNA. The study's own analysis went as follows. Nucleated cell counts per sample were estimated from amplification of reference gene primers within the assay. Sequence reads were collapsed and filtered to measure the absolute abundance of every unique TCRbeta CDR3 rearrangement. For each sample, productive Simpson clonality was calculated as the square root of Simpson's diversity index across productive rearrangements. TCRdb took over this immuneACCESS table, retaining in-frame rearrangements with V and J assigned. Such tables are incomplete; in checked studies, under half of the missing clones stem from an unresolved V gene, and the remainder is unexplained. V and J calls and clone size are given by that table; D and trimming were obtained from the DNA. The sample profile shows under 150,000 clones; roughly 83% of them were found once. The biggest ten clones account for approximately 1.5% of the sample.

Collaborating institutions collected whole blood in K2EDTA tubes following their own protocols. For TCRbeta analysis, collaborator samples were shipped as frozen whole blood, as isolated PBMCs, or as DNA extracted from either sample type. This TCR was sampled from a man aged 55 to 70 with acute or convalescent COVID-19. Sequenced: peripheral blood. The sequence joins TRBV29-1 to TRBJ1-1; the D gene is perhaps TRBD1, on 5 matching bases. CDR3 reads: CSVCREAGTEAFF. The sequenced DNA is TGCAGCGTTTGCAGGGAAGCAGGCACTGAAGCTTTCTTT.